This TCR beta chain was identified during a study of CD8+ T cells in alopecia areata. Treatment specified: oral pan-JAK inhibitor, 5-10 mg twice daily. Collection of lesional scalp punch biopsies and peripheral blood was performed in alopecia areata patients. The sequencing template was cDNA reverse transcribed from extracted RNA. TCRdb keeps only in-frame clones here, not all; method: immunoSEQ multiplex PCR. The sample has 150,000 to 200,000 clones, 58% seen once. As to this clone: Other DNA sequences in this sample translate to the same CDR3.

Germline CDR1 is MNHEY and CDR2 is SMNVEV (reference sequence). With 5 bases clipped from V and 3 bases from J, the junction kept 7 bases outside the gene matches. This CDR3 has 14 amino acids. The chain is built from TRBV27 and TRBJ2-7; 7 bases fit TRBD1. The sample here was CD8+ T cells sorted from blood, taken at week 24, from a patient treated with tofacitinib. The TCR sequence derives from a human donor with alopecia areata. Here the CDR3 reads CASSPGTDLYEQYF. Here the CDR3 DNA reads TGTGCCAGCAGTCCCGGGACAGATCTCTACGAGCAGTACTTC.